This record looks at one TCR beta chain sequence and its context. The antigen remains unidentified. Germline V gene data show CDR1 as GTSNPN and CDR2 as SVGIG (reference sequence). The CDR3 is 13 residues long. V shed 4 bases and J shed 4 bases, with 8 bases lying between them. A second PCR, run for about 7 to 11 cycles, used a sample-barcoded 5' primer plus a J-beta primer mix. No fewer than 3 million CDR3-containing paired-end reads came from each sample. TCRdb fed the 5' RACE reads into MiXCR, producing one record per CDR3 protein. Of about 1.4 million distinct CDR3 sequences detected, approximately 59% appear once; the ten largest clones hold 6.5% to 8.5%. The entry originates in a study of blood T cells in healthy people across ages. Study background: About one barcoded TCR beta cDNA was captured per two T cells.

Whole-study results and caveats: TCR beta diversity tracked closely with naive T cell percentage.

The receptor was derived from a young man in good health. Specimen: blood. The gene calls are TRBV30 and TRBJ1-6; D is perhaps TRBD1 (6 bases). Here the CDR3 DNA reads TGTGCCTGGACCGGACAGTATAATTCACCCCTCCACTTT. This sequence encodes CAWTGQYNSPLHF. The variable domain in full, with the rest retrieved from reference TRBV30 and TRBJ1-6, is SQTIHQWPATLVQPVGSPLSLECTVEGTSNPNLYWYRQAAGRGLQLLFYSVGIGQISSEVPQNLSASRPQDRQFILSSKKLLLSDSGFYLCAWTGQYNSPLHFGNGTRLTVT.